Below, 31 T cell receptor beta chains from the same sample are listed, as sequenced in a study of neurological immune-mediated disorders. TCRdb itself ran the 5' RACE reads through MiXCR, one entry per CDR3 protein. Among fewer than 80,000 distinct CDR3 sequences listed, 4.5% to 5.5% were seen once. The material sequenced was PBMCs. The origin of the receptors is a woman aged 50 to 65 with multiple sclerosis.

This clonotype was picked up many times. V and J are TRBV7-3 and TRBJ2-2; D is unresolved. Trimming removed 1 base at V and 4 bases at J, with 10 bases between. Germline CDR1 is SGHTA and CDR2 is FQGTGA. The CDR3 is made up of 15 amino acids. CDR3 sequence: CASSLMGPGTGELFF. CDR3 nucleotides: TGTGCCAGCAGCTTAATGGGCCCGGGCACCGGGGAGCTGTTTTTT.

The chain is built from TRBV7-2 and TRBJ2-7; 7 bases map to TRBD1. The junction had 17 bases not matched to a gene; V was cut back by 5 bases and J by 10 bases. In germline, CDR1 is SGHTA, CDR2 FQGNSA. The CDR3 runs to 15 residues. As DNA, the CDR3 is TGTGCCAGCAGCCAAGAGGGGGCACGTACCGACATCCAGTACGTC. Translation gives CASSQEGARTDIQYV.

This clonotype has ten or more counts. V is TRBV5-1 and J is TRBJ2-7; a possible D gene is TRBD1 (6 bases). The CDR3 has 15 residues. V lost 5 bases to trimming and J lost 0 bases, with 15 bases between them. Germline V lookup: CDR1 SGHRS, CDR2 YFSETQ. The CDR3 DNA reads TGCGCCAGCAGTCCGCCGACAGGCCTCTCCTACGAGCAGTACTTC. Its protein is CASSPPTGLSYEQYF. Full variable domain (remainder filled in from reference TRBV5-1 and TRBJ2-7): KAGVTQTPRYLIKTRGQQVTLSCSPISGHRSVSWYQQTPGQGLQFLFEYFSETQRNKGNFPGRFSGRQFSNSRSEMNVSTLELGDSALYLCASSPPTGLSYEQYFGPGTRLTVT.

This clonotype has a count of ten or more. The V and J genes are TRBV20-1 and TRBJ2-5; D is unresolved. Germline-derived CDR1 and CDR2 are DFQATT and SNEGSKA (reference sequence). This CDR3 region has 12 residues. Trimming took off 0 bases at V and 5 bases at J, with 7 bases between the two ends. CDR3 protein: CSARDWAETQYF. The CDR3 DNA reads TGCAGTGCTAGAGATTGGGCCGAGACCCAGTACTTC.

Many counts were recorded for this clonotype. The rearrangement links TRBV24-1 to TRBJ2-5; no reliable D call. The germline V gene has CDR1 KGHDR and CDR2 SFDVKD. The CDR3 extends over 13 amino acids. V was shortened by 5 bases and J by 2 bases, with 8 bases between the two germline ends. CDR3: CATSVGSQETQYF. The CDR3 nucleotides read TGTGCCACCAGTGTGGGTTCTCAAGAGACCCAGTACTTC.

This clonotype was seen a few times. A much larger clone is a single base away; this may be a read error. The DNA of the CDR3 is TGTGCCAGCAGTTTAGGCCCTGTAAGGGATACTAGCAATCAGCCCCAGCATTTT. Translating it yields CASSLGPVRDTSNQPQHF. The rearrangement links TRBV28 to TRBJ1-5; no clear D. Germline CDR1 is MDHEN and CDR2 is SYDVKM. This CDR3 contains 18 residues. Trimming removed 2 bases at V and 0 bases at J, with 17 bases between.

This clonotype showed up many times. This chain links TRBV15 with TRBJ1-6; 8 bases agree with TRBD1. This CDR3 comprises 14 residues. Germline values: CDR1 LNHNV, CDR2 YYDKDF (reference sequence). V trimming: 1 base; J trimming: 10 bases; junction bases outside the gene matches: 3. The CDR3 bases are TGTGCCACCAGCAGAGGACAGGGGAACTCACCCCTCCACTTT. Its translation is CATSRGQGNSPLHF.

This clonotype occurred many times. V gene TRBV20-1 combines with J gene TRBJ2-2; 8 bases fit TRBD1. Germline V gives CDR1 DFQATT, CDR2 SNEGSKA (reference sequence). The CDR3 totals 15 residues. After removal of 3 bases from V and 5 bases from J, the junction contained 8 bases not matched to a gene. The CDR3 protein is CSASFGQGVTGELFF. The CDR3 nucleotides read TGCAGTGCTAGTTTCGGACAGGGAGTTACCGGGGAGCTGTTTTTT.

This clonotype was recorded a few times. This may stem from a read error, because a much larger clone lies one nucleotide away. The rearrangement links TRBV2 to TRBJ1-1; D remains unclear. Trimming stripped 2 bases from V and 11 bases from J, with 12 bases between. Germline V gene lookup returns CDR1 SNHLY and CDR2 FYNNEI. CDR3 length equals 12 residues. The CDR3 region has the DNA TGTGCCAGCAGTGAAAAACACGAAGGCGCTTTCTTT. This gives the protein CASSEKHEGAFF.

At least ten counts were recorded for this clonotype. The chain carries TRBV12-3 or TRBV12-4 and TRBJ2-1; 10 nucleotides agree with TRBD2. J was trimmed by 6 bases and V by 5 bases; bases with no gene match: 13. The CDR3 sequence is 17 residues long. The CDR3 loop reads CASSPHRGTSDGNEQFF. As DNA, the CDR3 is TGTGCCAGCAGTCCCCATCGCGGGACTAGCGACGGCAATGAGCAGTTCTTC.

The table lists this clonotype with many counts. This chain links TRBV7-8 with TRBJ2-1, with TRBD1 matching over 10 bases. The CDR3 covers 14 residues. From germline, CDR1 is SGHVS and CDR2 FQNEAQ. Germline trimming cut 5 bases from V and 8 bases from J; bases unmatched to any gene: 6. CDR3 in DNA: TGTGCCAGCAGCCTCCGGGACAGGGGCGATGAGCAGTTCTTC. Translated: CASSLRDRGDEQFF. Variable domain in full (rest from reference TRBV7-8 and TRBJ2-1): GAGVSQSPRYKVAKRGQDVALRCDPISGHVSLFWYQQALGQGPEFLTYFQNEAQLDKSGLPSDRFFAERPEGSVSTLKIQRTQQEDSAVYLCASSLRDRGDEQFFGPGTRLTVL.

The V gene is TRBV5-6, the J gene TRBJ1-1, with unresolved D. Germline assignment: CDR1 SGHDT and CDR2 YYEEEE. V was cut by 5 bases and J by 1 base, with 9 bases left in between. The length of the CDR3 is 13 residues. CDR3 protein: CASRLEENTEAFF. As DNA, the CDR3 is TGTGCCAGCAGGCTGGAGGAGAACACTGAAGCTTTCTTT.

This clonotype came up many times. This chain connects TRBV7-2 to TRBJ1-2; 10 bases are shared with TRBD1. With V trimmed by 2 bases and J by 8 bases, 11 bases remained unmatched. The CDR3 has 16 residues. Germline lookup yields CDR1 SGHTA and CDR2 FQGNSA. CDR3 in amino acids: CASSLIGTGALEGYTF. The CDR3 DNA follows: TGTGCCAGCAGCTTAATAGGGACAGGGGCCCTAGAGGGCTACACCTTC.

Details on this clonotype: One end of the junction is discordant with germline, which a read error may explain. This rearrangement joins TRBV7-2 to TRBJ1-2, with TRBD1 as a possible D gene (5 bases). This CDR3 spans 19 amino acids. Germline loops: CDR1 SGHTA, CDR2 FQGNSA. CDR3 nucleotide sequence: TGTGCCAGCAGAACAGACGGGGTCCTGGGGGTGGGGCTTGGCTATGGCCACACCTTC. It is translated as CASRTDGVLGVGLGYGHTF.

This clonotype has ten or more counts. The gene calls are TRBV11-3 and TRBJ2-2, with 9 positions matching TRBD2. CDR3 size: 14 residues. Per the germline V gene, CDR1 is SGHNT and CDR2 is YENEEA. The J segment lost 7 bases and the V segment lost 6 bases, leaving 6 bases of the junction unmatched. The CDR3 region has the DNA TGTGCCAGCAGGGCTAGCGGGGTCAACGGGGAGCTGTTTTTT. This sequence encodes CASRASGVNGELFF.

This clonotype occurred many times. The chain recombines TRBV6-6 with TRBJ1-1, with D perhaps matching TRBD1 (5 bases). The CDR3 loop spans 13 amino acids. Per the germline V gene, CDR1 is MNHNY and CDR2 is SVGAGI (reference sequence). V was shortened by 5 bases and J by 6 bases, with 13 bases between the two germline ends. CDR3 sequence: CASSRGEIPEAFF. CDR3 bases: TGTGCCAGCAGTAGAGGGGAAATCCCTGAAGCTTTCTTT.

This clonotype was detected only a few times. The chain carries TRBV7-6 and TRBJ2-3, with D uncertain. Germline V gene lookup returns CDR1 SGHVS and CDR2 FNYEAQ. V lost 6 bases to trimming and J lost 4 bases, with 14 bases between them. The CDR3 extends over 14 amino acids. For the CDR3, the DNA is TGTGCCAGCAGTTATTTAACCGGCGCAGATACGCAGTATTTT. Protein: CASSYLTGADTQYF.

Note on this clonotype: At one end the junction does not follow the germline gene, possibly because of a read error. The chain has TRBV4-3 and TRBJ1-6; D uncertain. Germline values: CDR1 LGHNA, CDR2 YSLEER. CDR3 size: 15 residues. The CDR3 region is CASSQEGSRDSPLNF. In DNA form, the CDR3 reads TGCGCCAGCAGCCAGGAAGGGAGTAGGGATTCACCCCTCAACTTT.

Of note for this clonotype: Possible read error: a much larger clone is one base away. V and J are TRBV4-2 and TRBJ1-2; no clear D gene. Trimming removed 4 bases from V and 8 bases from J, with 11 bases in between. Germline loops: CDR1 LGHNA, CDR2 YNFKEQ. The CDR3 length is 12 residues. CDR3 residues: CASSPRGEGYTF. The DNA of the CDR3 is TGTGCCAGCAGCCCCCGAGGAGAAGGCTACACCTTC.

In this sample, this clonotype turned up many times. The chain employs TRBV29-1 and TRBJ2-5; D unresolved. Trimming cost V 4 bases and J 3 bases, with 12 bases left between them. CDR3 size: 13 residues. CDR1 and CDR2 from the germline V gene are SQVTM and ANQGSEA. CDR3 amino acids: CSVVGLVEETQYF. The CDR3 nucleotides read TGCAGCGTTGTTGGTCTAGTCGAAGAGACCCAGTACTTC.

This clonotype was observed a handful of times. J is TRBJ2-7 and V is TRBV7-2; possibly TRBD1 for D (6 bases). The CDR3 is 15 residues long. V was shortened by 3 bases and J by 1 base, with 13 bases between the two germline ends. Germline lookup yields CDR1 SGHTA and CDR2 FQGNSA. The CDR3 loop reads CASSFGRQESYEQYF. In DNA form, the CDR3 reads TGTGCCAGCAGCTTTGGGAGACAGGAGTCCTACGAGCAGTACTTC.

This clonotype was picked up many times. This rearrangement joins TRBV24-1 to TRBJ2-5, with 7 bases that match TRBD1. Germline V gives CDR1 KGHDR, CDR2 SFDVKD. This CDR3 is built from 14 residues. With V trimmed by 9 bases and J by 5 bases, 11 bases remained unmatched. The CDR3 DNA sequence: TGTGCCACCGCCGAGAAGAGGGGGCGGGAGACCCAGTACTTC. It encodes CATAEKRGRETQYF.

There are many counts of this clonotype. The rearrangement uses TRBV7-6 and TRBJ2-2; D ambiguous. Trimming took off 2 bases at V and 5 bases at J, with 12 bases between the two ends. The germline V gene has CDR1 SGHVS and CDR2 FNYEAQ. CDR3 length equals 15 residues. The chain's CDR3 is CASSLYSWSTGELFF. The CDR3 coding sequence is TGTGCCAGCAGCTTATACAGCTGGTCTACCGGGGAGCTGTTTTTT.

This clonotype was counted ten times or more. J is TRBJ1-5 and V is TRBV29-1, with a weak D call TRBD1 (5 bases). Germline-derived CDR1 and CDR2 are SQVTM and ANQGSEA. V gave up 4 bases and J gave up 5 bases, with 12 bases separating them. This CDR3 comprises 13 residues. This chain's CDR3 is CSVGGGDDQPQHF. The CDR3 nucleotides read TGCAGCGTTGGGGGAGGGGACGATCAGCCCCAGCATTTT.

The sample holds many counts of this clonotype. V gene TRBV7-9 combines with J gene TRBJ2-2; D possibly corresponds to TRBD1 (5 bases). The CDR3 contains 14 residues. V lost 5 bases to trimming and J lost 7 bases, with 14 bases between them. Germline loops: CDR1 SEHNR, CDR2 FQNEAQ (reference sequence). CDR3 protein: CASSQTWGGGELFF. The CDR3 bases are TGTGCCAGCAGCCAAACCTGGGGCGGCGGGGAGCTGTTTTTT.

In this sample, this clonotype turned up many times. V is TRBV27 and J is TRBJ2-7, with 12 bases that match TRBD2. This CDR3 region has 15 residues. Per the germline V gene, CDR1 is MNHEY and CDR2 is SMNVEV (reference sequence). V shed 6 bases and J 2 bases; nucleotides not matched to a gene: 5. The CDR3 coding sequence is TGTGCCAGCAGAAGACTAGCGGGGGCCACCTACGAGCAGTACGTC. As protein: CASRRLAGATYEQYV.

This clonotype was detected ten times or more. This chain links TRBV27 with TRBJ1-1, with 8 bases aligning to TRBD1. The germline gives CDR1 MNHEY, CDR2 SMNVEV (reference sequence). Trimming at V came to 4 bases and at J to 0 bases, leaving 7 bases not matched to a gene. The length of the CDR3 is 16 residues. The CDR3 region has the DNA TGTGCCAGCAGTTCGGGACAGGTGCGGATGAACACTGAAGCTTTCTTT. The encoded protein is CASSSGQVRMNTEAFF.

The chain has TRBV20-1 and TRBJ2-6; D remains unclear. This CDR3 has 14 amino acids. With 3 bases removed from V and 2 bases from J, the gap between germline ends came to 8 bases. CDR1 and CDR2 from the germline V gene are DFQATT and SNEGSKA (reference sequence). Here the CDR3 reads CSARAGPGANVLTF. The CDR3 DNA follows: TGCAGTGCTAGGGCCGGTCCTGGGGCCAACGTCCTGACTTTC.

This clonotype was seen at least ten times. CDR3 nucleotide sequence: TGCGCCAGCAGCCAAGTTAGACCTACTGACACCGGGGAGCTGTTTTTT. Translation gives CASSQVRPTDTGELFF. This chain links TRBV4-3 with TRBJ2-2, with unresolved D. Germline V gene sequence: CDR1 LGHNA, CDR2 YSLEER. The CDR3 is made up of 16 amino acids. V gave up 1 base and J gave up 3 bases, with 12 bases separating them.

The CDR3 loop reads CASSFTPSTDTQYF. CDR3 sequence (DNA): TGTGCCAGCAGTTTTACACCTAGCACAGATACGCAGTATTTT. This rearrangement joins TRBV12-3 or TRBV12-4 to TRBJ2-3; no clear D. This CDR3 is built from 14 residues. Trimming cost V 3 bases and J 0 bases, with 7 bases left between them.

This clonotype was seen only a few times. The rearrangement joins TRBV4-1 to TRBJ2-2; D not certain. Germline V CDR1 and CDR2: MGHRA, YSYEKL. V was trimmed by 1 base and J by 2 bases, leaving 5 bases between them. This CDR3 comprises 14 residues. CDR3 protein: CASSQVGNTGELFF. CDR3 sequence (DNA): TGCGCCAGCAGCCAAGTTGGCAACACCGGGGAGCTGTTTTTT.